Presented here are 28 T cell receptor beta chains from one specimen sequenced in a study of PD-1 blockade in mismatch repair-deficient tumors. TCRdb keeps only in-frame clones here, not all; method: immunoSEQ multiplex PCR. The table lists tens of thousands of clones, approximately 82% of them singletons. Here the sequenced sample was peripheral blood, taken 2 weeks after starting pembrolizumab. The origin of the receptors is an adult with mismatch repair-deficient cancer.

The gene calls are TRBV6-6 and TRBJ2-7; 8 bases map to TRBD1. This CDR3 contains 16 residues. Trimming took 4 bases from V and 1 from J; bases not matched to a gene: 9. In germline, CDR1 is MNHNY, CDR2 SVGAGI (reference sequence). The CDR3 region is CASSSKYRGSSYEQYF. For the CDR3, the DNA is TGTGCCAGCAGTTCCAAATACAGGGGGTCATCCTACGAGCAGTACTTC.

In the case of this clone: Additional DNA sequences in this sample encode the identical CDR3. The chain combines TRBV10-2 with TRBJ2-1, with 11 nucleotides matching TRBD2. With 0 bases clipped from V and 7 bases from J, the junction kept 2 bases outside the gene matches. This CDR3 has 15 residues. Germline assignment: CDR1 WSHSY and CDR2 SAAADI. CDR3 loop: CASSESLAGGNEQFF. The CDR3 nucleotides are TGCGCCAGCAGTGAGTCCCTAGCGGGAGGAAATGAGCAGTTCTTC.

The chain recombines TRBV28 with TRBJ1-2, with D possibly TRBD1 on 5 matching bases. The CDR3 covers 14 residues. Trimming took 6 bases from V and 0 from J, leaving 11 bases between them. Germline CDR1 is MDHEN and CDR2 is SYDVKM. CDR3 DNA sequence: TGTGCCAGCAGCTATGGGACGACTAACTATGGCTACACCTTC. Translating it yields CASSYGTTNYGYTF.

The V and J genes are TRBV18 and TRBJ2-5; D is undetermined. Germline V gives CDR1 KGHSH, CDR2 LQKENI. This CDR3 has 13 amino acids. V was pared by 2 bases and J by 5 bases, with 9 bases between. CDR3 in DNA: TGTGCCAGCTCACCAGGCCTCGGGGAGACCCAGTACTTC. Protein product: CASSPGLGETQYF.

The chain is built from TRBV5-1 and TRBJ2-5, with 7 nucleotides matching TRBD2. J gave up 7 bases and V 1 base, and 10 bases lay outside the gene matches. This CDR3 contains 15 residues. In germline, CDR1 is SGHRS, CDR2 YFSETQ. The CDR3 region is CASSLIAGTLGTQYF. The DNA for the CDR3 is TGCGCCAGCAGCTTGATAGCGGGTACGCTTGGGACCCAGTACTTC.

The V gene is TRBV5-1, the J gene TRBJ2-3, with D unresolved. The CDR3 sequence is 14 residues long. V lost 2 bases and J 0 bases, leaving 7 bases between the germline ends. CDR1 and CDR2 (germline): SGHRS, YFSETQ. As DNA, the CDR3 is TGCGCCAGCAGCTTTGGCGGTAGCACAGATACGCAGTATTTT. As protein: CASSFGGSTDTQYF.

The V and J genes are TRBV6-5 and TRBJ2-5, with TRBD1 identical over 9 bases. Trimming at V came to 5 bases and at J to 5 bases, leaving 6 bases not matched to a gene. The CDR3 is 14 residues long. The germline gives CDR1 MNHEY, CDR2 SVGAGI. CDR3 sequence reads: CASSAGQGGETQYF. The CDR3 nucleotides are TGTGCCAGCAGTGCGGGACAGGGAGGCGAGACCCAGTACTTC.

V gene TRBV7-9 combines with J gene TRBJ1-2; possible D gene TRBD1, 5 bases. Trimming left V 5 bases short and J 2 bases short, with 18 bases between. The CDR3 consists of 16 residues. Germline loops: CDR1 SEHNR, CDR2 FQNEAQ (reference sequence). CDR3: CASSAGQRAGNYGYTF. The DNA for the CDR3 is TGTGCCAGCAGCGCAGGTCAACGTGCAGGGAACTATGGCTACACCTTC.

This clone was seen a few times. This chain uses TRBV30 with TRBJ1-2, with D possibly matching TRBD1 (6 bases). The CDR3 length is 16 residues. Per the germline V gene, CDR1 is GTSNPN and CDR2 is SVGIG (reference sequence). V was shortened by 3 bases and J by 5 bases, with 22 bases between the two germline ends. The CDR3, as DNA: TGTGCCTGGAGAGGATCGGGTGGGGGGCGGTATTATGGCTACACCTTC. Translation: CAWRGSGGGRYYGYTF.

This CDR3 is CASSSTGTPATNEKLFF. The CDR3 coding sequence is TGTGCCAGCAGTAGTACCGGGACACCTGCAACTAATGAAAAACTGTTTTTT. This chain connects TRBV28 to TRBJ1-4; possibly TRBD1 for D (6 bases). The V end was cut by 5 bases, the J end by 0 bases, with 16 bases between. The CDR3 has 17 residues. Germline V CDR1 and CDR2: MDHEN, SYDVKM.

This chain joins TRBV19 and TRBJ1-1; 7 bases map to TRBD1. In germline, CDR1 is LNHDA, CDR2 SQIVND (reference sequence). V dropped 2 bases and J dropped 1; count of bases not matched to a gene: 10. This CDR3 region has 17 residues. DNA of the CDR3: TGTGCCAGTAGTATACCCAGGGGGTTAAAGGGGAACACTGAAGCTTTCTTT. Translating gives CASSIPRGLKGNTEAFF.

The chain employs TRBV29-1 and TRBJ2-1; D perhaps matches TRBD2 (5 bases). From germline, CDR1 is SQVTM and CDR2 ANQGSEA. V was clipped by 4 bases and J by 6 bases, with 16 bases between them. This CDR3 contains 14 residues. In nucleotides, the CDR3 is TGCAGCGTTGCAAGCGGAGCTGAACCCAATGAGCAGTTCTTC. Translated: CSVASGAEPNEQFF.

V is TRBV7-9 and J is TRBJ2-5, with 7 nucleotides matching TRBD2. The V segment lost 3 bases and the J segment 1 base; nucleotides outside the gene matches: 5. The CDR3 runs 15 residues. From germline, CDR1 is SEHNR and CDR2 FQNEAQ (reference sequence). Here the CDR3 DNA reads TGTGCCAGCAGCTTCGGACCTAGCGGCCAAGAGACCCAGTACTTC. As protein: CASSFGPSGQETQYF. Looking up the rest from reference TRBV7-9 and TRBJ2-5 gives the full variable domain: DTGVSQNPRHKITKRGQNVTFRCDPISEHNRLYWYRQTLGQGPEFLTYFQNEAQLEKSRLLSDRFSAERPKGSFSTLEIQRTEQGDSAMYLCASSFGPSGQETQYFGPGTRLLVL.

This clone was seen a handful of times. The rearrangement uses TRBV19 and TRBJ1-1; D possibly corresponds to TRBD1 (5 bases). The germline V gene has CDR1 LNHDA and CDR2 SQIVND (reference sequence). The CDR3 is made up of 15 amino acids. Trimming cost V 8 bases and J 4 bases, with 20 bases left between them. The CDR3: CASARGGMMGTEAFF. DNA for the CDR3: TGTGCCAGTGCGAGGGGAGGGATGATGGGCACTGAAGCTTTCTTT. The whole variable domain, remainder taken from reference TRBV19 and TRBJ1-1, is DGGITQSPKYLFRKEGQNVTLSCEQNLNHDAMYWYRQDPGQGLRLIYYSQIVNDFQKGDIAEGYSVSREKKESFPLTVTSAQKNPTAFYLCASARGGMMGTEAFFGQGTRLTVV.

This sequence joins TRBV27 and TRBJ1-1; D possibly corresponds to TRBD1 (5 bases). The CDR3 is 15 residues long. The V and J ends lost 2 bases and 1 base respectively, with 11 bases between them. Germline CDR1 MNHEY, CDR2 SMNVEV (reference sequence). CDR3 residues: CASSLEGPPNTEAFF. Here the CDR3 DNA reads TGTGCCAGCAGTTTAGAGGGACCGCCGAACACTGAAGCTTTCTTT.

The rearrangement uses TRBV6-1 and TRBJ1-1; D is unresolved. This CDR3 is 14 amino acids long. Trimming took 3 bases from V and 6 from J, leaving 14 bases between them. CDR1 MNHNS and CDR2 SASEGT come from the germline V gene. This CDR3 is CASSDQPGYSEAFF. CDR3 nucleotide sequence: TGTGCCAGCAGTGACCAACCGGGTTACTCTGAAGCTTTCTTT.

The chain carries TRBV18 and TRBJ2-2, with TRBD2 identical over 9 bases. Germline loops: CDR1 KGHSH, CDR2 LQKENI. The CDR3 is 15 amino acids. Trimming at V came to 4 bases and at J to 4 bases, leaving 4 bases not matched to a gene. The CDR3 reads CASSRRREGTGELFF. In DNA, the CDR3 is TGTGCCAGCTCACGACGGCGGGAGGGCACCGGGGAGCTGTTTTTT.

The chain is built from TRBV21-1 and TRBJ1-1. TRBV21-1 is an annotated pseudogene. The length of the CDR3 is 14 residues. The CDR3 loop reads CASSKEAVNTEAFF. The CDR3 DNA reads as TGTGCCAGCAGCAAAGAAGCGGTGAACACTGAAGCTTTCTTT.

This clone was counted between two and nine times. The V and J genes are TRBV9 and TRBJ2-1; D ambiguous. V dropped 0 bases and J dropped 1 base, with 8 bases sitting between them. This CDR3 has 15 residues. Germline loops: CDR1 SGDLS, CDR2 YYNGEE. The CDR3 DNA follows: TGTGCCAGCAGCGTAGACGAAGGGTCCTACAATGAGCAGTTCTTC. Translated, it gives CASSVDEGSYNEQFF.

The rearrangement uses TRBV10-3 and TRBJ2-6, with D possibly being TRBD1 (5 bases). V was pared by 5 bases and J by 0 bases, with 11 bases between. CDR1 and CDR2 (germline): ENHRY, SYGVKD. The CDR3 is made up of 16 amino acids. The chain's CDR3 is CAISLSGNSGANVLTF. CDR3 nucleotides: TGTGCCATCAGTCTATCAGGGAACTCTGGGGCCAACGTCCTGACTTTC.

V gene TRBV6-6 combines with J gene TRBJ2-7; D remains unclear. This CDR3 is built from 12 residues. V dropped 4 bases and J dropped 7 bases, with 11 bases sitting between them. CDR1 is MNHNY, CDR2 SVGAGI, per germline (reference sequence). Here the CDR3 DNA reads TGTGCCAGCAGTTTCGCACTGGATGAGCAGTACTTC. Its translation is CASSFALDEQYF.

The chain carries TRBV11-3 and TRBJ1-4; D is uncertain. Germline V CDR1 and CDR2: SGHNT, YENEEA. This CDR3 contains 14 residues. V lost 3 bases, J lost 5 bases, and 10 bases lay in between. The CDR3 DNA is TGTGCCAGCAGCTTTGGAGGGAACAATGAAAAACTGTTTTTT. Its translation: CASSFGGNNEKLFF.

The CDR3 sequence: CASTRDLAEQFF. The CDR3, as DNA: TGTGCCAGCACCCGTGACCTGGCGGAGCAGTTCTTC. V is TRBV5-4 and J is TRBJ2-1; D unclear. V lost 6 bases, J lost 10 bases, and 14 bases lay in between. The length of the CDR3 is 12 residues. CDR1 SGHNT and CDR2 YYREEE come from the germline V gene (reference sequence). Full variable domain (remainder filled in from reference TRBV5-4 and TRBJ2-1): ETGVTQSPTHLIKTRGQQVTLRCSSQSGHNTVSWYQQALGQGPQFIFQYYREEENGRGNFPPRFSGLQFPNYSSELNVNALELDDSALYLCASTRDLAEQFFGPGTRLTVL.

The chain joins TRBV7-9 to TRBJ1-4, with TRBD1 identical over 7 bases. Unmatched junction bases numbered 5, after V lost 5 bases and J lost 5 bases. Germline lookup yields CDR1 SEHNR and CDR2 FQNEAQ (reference sequence). The CDR3 is made up of 14 amino acids. CDR3 region: CASSRPGGNEKLFF. The CDR3 DNA is TGTGCCAGCAGCCGCCCAGGGGGGAATGAAAAACTGTTTTTT. Full variable domain (missing parts from reference TRBV7-9 and TRBJ1-4): DTGVSQNPRHKITKRGQNVTFRCDPISEHNRLYWYRQTLGQGPEFLTYFQNEAQLEKSRLLSDRFSAERPKGSFSTLEIQRTEQGDSAMYLCASSRPGGNEKLFFGSGTQLSVL.

The gene calls are TRBV5-6 and TRBJ1-3; tentatively, D is TRBD1 (5 bases). This CDR3 contains 16 residues. CDR1 is SGHDT, CDR2 YYEEEE, per germline. V was trimmed by 2 bases and J by 4 bases, leaving 16 bases between them. As DNA, the CDR3 is TGTGCCAGCAGCTTTTCGGCAGCAGGGTCAGGAAACACCATATATTTT. Protein: CASSFSAAGSGNTIYF.

The chain joins TRBV5-1 to TRBJ2-5, with 8 bases identical to TRBD1. J lost 5 bases, V lost 5 bases, and 8 bases had no gene match. The CDR3 runs to 14 residues. Germline V lookup: CDR1 SGHRS, CDR2 YFSETQ. The CDR3 loop reads CASSSRQGRETQYF. The CDR3 nucleotides are TGCGCCAGCAGTTCCCGACAGGGGAGGGAGACCCAGTACTTC.

The J gene is TRBJ2-2, the V gene TRBV7-2; 9 positions match TRBD2. The trim removed 5 bases at V and 3 bases at J, leaving 10 bases unmatched. This CDR3 is 17 amino acids long. CDR1 and CDR2 from the germline V gene are SGHTA and FQGNSA. The CDR3, as DNA: TGTGCCAGCAGCCAAGGTTGGCTAGCGGGATACACCGGGGAGCTGTTTTTT. It translates to CASSQGWLAGYTGELFF.

In regard to this clone: At the DNA level, this CDR3 is encoded by other sequences in the same sample as well. The chain couples TRBV4-3 to TRBJ2-1; 9 bases match TRBD2. CDR1 is LGHNA, CDR2 YSLEER, per germline. Trimming removed 0 bases from V and 4 bases from J; junction bases left unmatched: 4. This CDR3 region has 16 residues. DNA for the CDR3: TGCGCCAGCAGCCAAGAGGTAGCGGGAGCATACAATGAGCAGTTCTTC. Its translation: CASSQEVAGAYNEQFF.